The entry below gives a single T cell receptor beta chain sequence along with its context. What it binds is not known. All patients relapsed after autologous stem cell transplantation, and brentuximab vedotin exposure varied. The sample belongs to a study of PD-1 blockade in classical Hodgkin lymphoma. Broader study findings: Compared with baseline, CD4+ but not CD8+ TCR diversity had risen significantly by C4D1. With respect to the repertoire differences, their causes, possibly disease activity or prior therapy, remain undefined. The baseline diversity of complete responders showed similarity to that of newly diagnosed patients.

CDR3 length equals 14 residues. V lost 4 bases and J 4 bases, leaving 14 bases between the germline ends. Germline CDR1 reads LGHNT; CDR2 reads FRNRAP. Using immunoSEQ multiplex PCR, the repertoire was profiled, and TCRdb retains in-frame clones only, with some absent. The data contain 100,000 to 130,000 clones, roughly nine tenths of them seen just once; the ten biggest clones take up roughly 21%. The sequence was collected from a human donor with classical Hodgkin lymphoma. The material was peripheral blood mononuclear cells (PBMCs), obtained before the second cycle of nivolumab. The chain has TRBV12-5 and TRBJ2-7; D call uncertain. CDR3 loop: CASGCALGSYEQYF. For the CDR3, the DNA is TGTGCTAGTGGTTGCGCACTGGGTTCATACGAGCAGTACTTC. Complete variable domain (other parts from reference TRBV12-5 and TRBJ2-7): DARVTQTPRHKVTEMGQEVTMRCQPILGHNTVFWYRQTMMQGLELLAYFRNRAPLDDSGMPKDRFSAEMPDATLATLKIQPSEPRDSAVYFCASGCALGSYEQYFGPGTRLTVT.